These T cell receptor beta chains were read from a single sample in a study of shared clonotypes between healthy human individuals. Clones were sequenced by immunoSEQ multiplex PCR, and TCRdb holds only the in-frame ones, with some missing. The sample includes some 700,000 clones, 90% of them seen just once. Input material: memory CD8+ T cells from PBMCs. All receptors come from a man between 18 and 29 years old in good health. Some clones in this sample may be carry-over from other donors' samples. Each CDR3 is given with its conserved first and last residue.

TRBJ2-3 TRBV7-9 CASSLETSGSGNTQYF
TRBJ2-5 TRBV30 CAWSVPGQGRVVGGETQYF
TRBJ2-7 TRBV6-5 CASSYVAGFEQYF
TRBJ2-5 TRBV9 CASSEGTTQETQYF
TRBJ2-5 TRBV27 CASTNTSWTQYF
TRBJ2-5 TRBV2 CASSEVGWAETQYF
TRBJ2-7 TRBV7-9 CASSPLRIPAYEQYF
TRBJ2-3 TRBV27 CASSLISPIGTDTQYF
TRBJ2-2 TRBV5-6 CASSSGFGTGELFF
TRBJ2-1 TRBV12-5 CASGSGALLYNEQFF
TRBJ2-7 TRBV9 CASSAELEDRYEQYF
TRBJ1-1 TRBV28 CASNPDRGPLNTEAFF
TRBJ1-5 TRBV9 CASSVTGASNQPQHF
TRBJ1-2 TRBV5-4 CASSPRGGDGYTF
TRBJ1-1 TRBV27 CASNRLGVAGTNEAFF
TRBJ2-2 TRBV7-9 CASSFYGSNTGELFF
TRBJ2-1 TRBV7-3 CASSLGRANEQFF
TRBJ2-7 TRBV4-3 CASSQDRASNRDEQYF
TRBJ1-3 TRBV9 CASSPYRSSGNTIYF
TRBJ2-1 TRBV4-1 CASSLQLENEQFF
TRBJ2-5 TRBV10-3 CAIKDRGGETQYF
TRBJ2-7 TRBV6-1 CASSGGEAYEQYF
TRBJ2-5 TRBV5-4 CASSHNAETQYF
TRBJ1-1 TRBV5-1 CASSEEGSNTEAFF
TRBJ2-3 TRBV28 CASSRLWEGTDTQYF
TRBJ2-1 TRBV27 CASSQTTRYNEQFF
TRBJ1-4 TRBV6-1 CASSEIIFFDEKLFF
TRBJ2-7 TRBV5-1 CASSLVDGRPDEQYF
TRBJ2-1 TRBV9 CASSHPGRGSRDEQFF
TRBJ2-1 TRBV15 CATSRSTPGNEQFF
TRBJ2-2 TRBV5-1 CASSLAVTGGVGTGELFF
TRBJ1-2 TRBV5-1 CASSPGRGVVYGYTF
TRBJ1-2 TRBV11-2 CASSSRGPERGYTF
TRBJ2-3 TRBV11-3 CASSPRFGGAQYF
TRBJ2-3 TRBV5-6 CASSWGQASASGITDTQYF
TRBJ2-1 TRBV4-3 CASSQEQGDNNEQFF
TRBJ1-2 TRBV12-5 CASGLANYGYTF
TRBJ1-2 TRBV30 CACGPGRGYTF
TRBJ2-7 TRBV27 CASSLGPNPDYEQYF
TRBJ1-2 TRBV9 CASSPQSGLAGAANYGYTF
TRBJ1-2 TRBV6-5 CASSYSANYGYTF
TRBJ1-5 TRBV29-1 CSVAVTGTADQPQHF
TRBJ2-1 TRBV2 CASSDQWAGNEQFF
TRBJ2-3 TRBV27 CASRHRGTDTQYF
TRBJ1-5 TRBV18 CASSPVELPNQPQHF
TRBJ2-1 TRBV5-1 CASSGIHRTAGNEQFF
TRBJ2-1 TRBV5-4 CASSLTGNEQFF
TRBJ2-2 TRBV10-1 CAGTTGQANTGELFF
TRBJ2-1 TRBV28 CASSLSRLPNEQFF
TRBJ1-1 TRBV29-1 CSVEDQGAVTEAFF
TRBJ2-3 TRBV6-5 CASSYGPTGSTDTQYF